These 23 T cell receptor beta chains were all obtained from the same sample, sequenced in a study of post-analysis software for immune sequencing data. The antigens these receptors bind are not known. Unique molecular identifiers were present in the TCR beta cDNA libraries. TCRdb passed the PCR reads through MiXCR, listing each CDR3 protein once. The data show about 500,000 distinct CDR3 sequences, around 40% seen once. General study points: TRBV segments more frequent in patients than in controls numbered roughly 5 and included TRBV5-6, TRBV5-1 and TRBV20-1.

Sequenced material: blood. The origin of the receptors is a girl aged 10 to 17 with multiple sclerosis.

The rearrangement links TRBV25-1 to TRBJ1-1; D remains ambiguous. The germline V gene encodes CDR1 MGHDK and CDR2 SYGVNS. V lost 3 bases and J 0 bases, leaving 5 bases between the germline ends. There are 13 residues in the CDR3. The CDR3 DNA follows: TGTGCCAGCAGTGAGGGCCTGAACACTGAAGCTTTCTTT. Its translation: CASSEGLNTEAFF. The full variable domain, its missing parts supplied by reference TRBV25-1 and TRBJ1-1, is EADIYQTPRYLVIGTGKKITLECSQTMGHDKMYWYQQDPGMELHLIHYSYGVNSTEKGDLSSESTVSRIRTEHFPLTLESARPSHTSQYLCASSEGLNTEAFFGQGTRLTVV.

CDR3 coding DNA: TGCGCCAGCAGCGAATCCGGGACAGCGAACTATGGCTACACCTTC. Amino acids: CASSESGTANYGYTF. The chain couples TRBV5-1 to TRBJ1-2; 7 bases align to TRBD1. Germline loops: CDR1 SGHRS, CDR2 YFSETQ. The CDR3 is made up of 15 amino acids. Trimming removed 4 bases from V and 2 bases from J; junction bases left unmatched: 8.

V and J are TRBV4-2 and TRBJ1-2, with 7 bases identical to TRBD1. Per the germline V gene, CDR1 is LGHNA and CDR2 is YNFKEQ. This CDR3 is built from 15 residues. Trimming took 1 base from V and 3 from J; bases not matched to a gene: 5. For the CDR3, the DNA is TGTGCCAGCAGCCAAGGGGCCGGGACAGACTATGGCTACACCTTC. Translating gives CASSQGAGTDYGYTF.

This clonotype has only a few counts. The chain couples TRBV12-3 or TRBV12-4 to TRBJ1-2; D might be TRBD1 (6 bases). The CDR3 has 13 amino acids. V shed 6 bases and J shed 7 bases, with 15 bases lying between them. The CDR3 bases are TGTGCCAGCAGCCCCACGACAGGAGGTGGCTACACCTTC. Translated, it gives CASSPTTGGGYTF.

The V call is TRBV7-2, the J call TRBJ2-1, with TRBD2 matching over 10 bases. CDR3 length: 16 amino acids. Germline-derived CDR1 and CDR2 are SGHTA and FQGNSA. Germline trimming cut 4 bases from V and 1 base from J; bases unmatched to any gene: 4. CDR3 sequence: CASSSRTSGSYNEQFF. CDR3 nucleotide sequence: TGTGCCAGCAGCTCTCGGACTAGCGGTTCCTACAATGAGCAGTTCTTC.

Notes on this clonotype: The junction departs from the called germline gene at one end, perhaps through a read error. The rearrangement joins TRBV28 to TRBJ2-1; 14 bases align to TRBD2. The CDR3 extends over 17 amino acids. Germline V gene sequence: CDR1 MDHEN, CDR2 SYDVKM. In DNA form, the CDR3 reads TGTGCCAACAGTTCGCCACGACTAGCGGGAGGGAACAATGTGCAGTTCTTC. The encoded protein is CANSSPRLAGGNNVQFF.

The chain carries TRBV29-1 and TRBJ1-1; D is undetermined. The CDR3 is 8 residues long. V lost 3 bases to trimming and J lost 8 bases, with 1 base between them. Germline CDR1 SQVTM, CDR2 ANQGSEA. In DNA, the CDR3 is TGCAGCGTTGAGGAAGCTTTCTTT. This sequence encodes CSVEEAFF.

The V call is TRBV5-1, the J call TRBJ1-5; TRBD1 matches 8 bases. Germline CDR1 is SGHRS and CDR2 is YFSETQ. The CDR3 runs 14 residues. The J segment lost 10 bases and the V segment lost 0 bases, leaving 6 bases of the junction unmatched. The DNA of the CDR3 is TGCGCCAGCAGCTTGGGGCAGGGGGCAGGACCCCAGCATTTT. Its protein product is CASSLGQGAGPQHF.

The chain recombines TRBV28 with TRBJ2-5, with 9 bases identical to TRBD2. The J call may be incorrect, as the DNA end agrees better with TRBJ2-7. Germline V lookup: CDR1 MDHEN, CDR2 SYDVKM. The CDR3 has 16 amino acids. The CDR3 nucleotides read TGTGCCCCCAGGGGGGGGAGTAGCGGGAGTTTTTACGAGCAGTACTTC. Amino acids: CAPRGGSSGSFYEQYF.

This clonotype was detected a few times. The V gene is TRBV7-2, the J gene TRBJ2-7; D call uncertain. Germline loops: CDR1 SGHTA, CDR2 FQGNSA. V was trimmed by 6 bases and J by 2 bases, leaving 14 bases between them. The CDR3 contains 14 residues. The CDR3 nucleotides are TGTGCCAGCAGAGCCGGCGGCAGTACCTACGAGCAGTACTTC. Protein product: CASRAGGSTYEQYF.

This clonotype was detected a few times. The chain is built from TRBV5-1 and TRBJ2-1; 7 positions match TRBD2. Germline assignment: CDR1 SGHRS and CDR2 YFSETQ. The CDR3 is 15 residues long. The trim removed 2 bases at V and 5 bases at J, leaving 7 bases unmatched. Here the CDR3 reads CASSFSGTTDNEQFF. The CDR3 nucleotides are TGCGCCAGCAGCTTTTCCGGGACTACCGACAATGAGCAGTTCTTC.

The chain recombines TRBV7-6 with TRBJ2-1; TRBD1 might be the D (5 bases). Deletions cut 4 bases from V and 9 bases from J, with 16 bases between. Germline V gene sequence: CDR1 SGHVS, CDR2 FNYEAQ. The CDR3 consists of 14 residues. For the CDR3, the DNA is TGTGCCAGCAGCTCGATTTCAGGGTACGCTGAGCAGTTCTTC. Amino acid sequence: CASSSISGYAEQFF.

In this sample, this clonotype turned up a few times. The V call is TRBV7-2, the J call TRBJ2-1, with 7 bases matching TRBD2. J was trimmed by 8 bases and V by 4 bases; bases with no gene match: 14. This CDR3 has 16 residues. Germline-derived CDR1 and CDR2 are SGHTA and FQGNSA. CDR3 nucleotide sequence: TGTGCCAGCAGCTACGCAGCTCCGGGAGGAGGCTATGAGCAGTTCTTC. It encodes CASSYAAPGGGYEQFF.

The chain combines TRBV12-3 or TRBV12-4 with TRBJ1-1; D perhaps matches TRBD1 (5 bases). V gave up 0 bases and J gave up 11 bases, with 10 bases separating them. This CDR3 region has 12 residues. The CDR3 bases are TGTGCCAGCAGTTTAGCGGCGGAGGGGGCTTTCTTT. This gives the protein CASSLAAEGAFF.

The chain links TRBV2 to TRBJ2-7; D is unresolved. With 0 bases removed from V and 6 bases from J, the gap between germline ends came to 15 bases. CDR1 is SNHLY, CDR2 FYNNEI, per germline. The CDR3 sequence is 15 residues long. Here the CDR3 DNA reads TGTGCCAGCAGTGAAGCGACTCGTTCACCCGGCGAGCAGTACTTC. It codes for CASSEATRSPGEQYF.

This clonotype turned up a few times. The chain's CDR3 is CSASYSGRWGTDTQYF. CDR3 in DNA: TGCAGTGCTAGCTACTCAGGAAGGTGGGGCACAGATACGCAGTATTTT. The chain recombines TRBV20-1 with TRBJ2-3; D unclear. Deletions cut 3 bases from V and 1 base from J, with 17 bases between. This CDR3 comprises 16 residues. Germline assignment: CDR1 DFQATT and CDR2 SNEGSKA (reference sequence).

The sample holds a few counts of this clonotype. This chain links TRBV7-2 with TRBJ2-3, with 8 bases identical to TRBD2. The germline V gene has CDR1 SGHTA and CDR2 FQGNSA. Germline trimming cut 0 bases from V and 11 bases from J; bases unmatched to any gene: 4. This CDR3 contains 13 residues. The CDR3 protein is CASSLAREEEQYF. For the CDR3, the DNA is TGTGCCAGCAGCTTAGCGCGGGAGGAAGAGCAGTATTTT. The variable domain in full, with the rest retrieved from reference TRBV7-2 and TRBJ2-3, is GAGVSQSPSNKVTEKGKDVELRCDPISGHTALYWYRQSLGQGLEFLIYFQGNSAPDKSGLPSDRFSAERTGGSVSTLTIQRTQQEDSAVYLCASSLAREEEQYFGPGTRLTVL.

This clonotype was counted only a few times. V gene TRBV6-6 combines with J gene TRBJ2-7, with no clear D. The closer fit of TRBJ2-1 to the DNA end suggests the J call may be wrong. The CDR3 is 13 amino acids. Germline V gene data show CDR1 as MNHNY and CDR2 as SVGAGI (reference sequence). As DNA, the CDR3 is TGTGCCAGCAGTCTCCTCCTTGGCTATGAGCAGTTCTTC. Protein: CASSLLLGYEQFF.

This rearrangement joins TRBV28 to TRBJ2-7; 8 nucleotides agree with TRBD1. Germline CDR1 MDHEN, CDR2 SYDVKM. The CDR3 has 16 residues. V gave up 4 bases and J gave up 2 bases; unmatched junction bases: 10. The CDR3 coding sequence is TGTGCCAGCAGTTCATCCCCGGGACAGGTAACCTACGAGCAGTACTTC. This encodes CASSSSPGQVTYEQYF.

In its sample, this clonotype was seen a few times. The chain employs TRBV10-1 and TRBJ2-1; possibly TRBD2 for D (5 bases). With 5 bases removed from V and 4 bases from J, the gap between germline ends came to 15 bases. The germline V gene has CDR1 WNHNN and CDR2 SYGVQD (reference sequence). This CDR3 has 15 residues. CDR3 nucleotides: TGCGCCAGCAGTCCGTTTGGTGGCGGGTACAATGAGCAGTTCTTC. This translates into CASSPFGGGYNEQFF.

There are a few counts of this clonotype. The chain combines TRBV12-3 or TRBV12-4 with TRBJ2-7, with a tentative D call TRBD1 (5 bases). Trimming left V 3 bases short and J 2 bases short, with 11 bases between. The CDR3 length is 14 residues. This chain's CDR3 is CASSFWQGPYEQYF. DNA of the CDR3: TGTGCCAGCAGTTTCTGGCAGGGTCCCTACGAGCAGTACTTC.

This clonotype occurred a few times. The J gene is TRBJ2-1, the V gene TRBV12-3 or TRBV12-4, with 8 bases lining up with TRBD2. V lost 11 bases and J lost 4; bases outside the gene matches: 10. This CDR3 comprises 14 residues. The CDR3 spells CALSASGRYNEQFF. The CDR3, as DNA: TGTGCCCTTTCGGCTAGCGGGCGGTACAATGAGCAGTTCTTC.

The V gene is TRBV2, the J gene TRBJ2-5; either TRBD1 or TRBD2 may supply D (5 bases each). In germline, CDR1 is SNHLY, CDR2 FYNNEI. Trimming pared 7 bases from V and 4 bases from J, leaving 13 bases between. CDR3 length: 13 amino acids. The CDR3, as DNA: TGTGCCAGCACCCCCGAGGGGATAGAGACCCAGTACTTC. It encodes CASTPEGIETQYF.